The rows below give T cell receptor beta chains drawn from one sample of a study of radiotherapy plus CTLA-4 blockade in lung cancer. Assay: immunoSEQ multiplex PCR; the TCRdb copy retains only in-frame clones and omits some. This table has 51,000 or so clones, approximately 90% appearing once. The sequences come from peripheral blood, collected from a patient treated with radiotherapy plus ipilimumab. Every receptor here comes from a human donor with non-small cell lung cancer whose response to radiotherapy plus ipilimumab could not be evaluated. The CDR3 runs from the conserved cysteine through the conserved F or W. Each record gives: clone size, J gene, D gene, V gene, CDR3 protein, CDR3 DNA. A D gene is named only where the DNA matches it firmly. Clone sizes are given selectively: once, few, many, or a class where the clone is expanded.

. TRBJ2-1 TRBD2 TRBV7-2 CASSLQPAGVLNEQFF TGTGCCAGCAGCTTACAGCCAGCGGGAGTCTTAAATGAGCAGTTCTTC
. TRBJ2-3 TRBD2 TRBV29-1 CSVSSGRDADTQYF TGCAGCGTTTCTAGCGGGAGAGATGCAGATACGCAGTATTTT
. TRBJ2-5 TRBD2 TRBV5-4 CASSSGASGTQETQYF TGTGCCAGCAGCTCTGGCGCTAGCGGGACACAAGAGACCCAGTACTTC
. TRBJ2-7 . TRBV7-8 CASSLGRDLYEQYF TGTGCCAGCAGCTTAGGGCGGGACCTGTACGAGCAGTACTTC
. TRBJ1-1 . TRBV6-6 CASSYEVGNTEAFF TGTGCCAGCAGTTACGAGGTGGGGAACACTGAAGCTTTCTTT
once TRBJ1-5 . TRBV7-9 CASSRREDSNQPQHF TGTGCCAGCAGCCGACGGGAGGATTCCAATCAGCCCCAGCATTTT
. TRBJ2-7 . TRBV6-5 CASSYGGGGVYEQYF TGTGCCAGCAGTTACGGCGGAGGGGGCGTTTACGAGCAGTACTTC
. TRBJ2-3 TRBD2 TRBV4-3 CASSPGTSGHTDTQYF TGCGCCAGCAGCCCCGGGACTAGCGGGCACACAGATACGCAGTATTTT
. TRBJ2-1 . TRBV6-1 CASSEGRRFRGSYNEQFF TGTGCCAGCAGTGAAGGAAGAAGGTTCCGGGGCTCCTACAATGAGCAGTTCTTC
. TRBJ2-2 TRBD2 TRBV4-3 CASSQESAGGGNTGELFF TGCGCCAGCAGCCAAGAGTCAGCGGGAGGGGGAAACACCGGGGAGCTGTTTTTT
. TRBJ1-1 . TRBV2 CASSGQGSNTEAFF TGTGCCAGCAGTGGTCAGGGCAGCAACACTGAAGCTTTCTTT
. TRBJ2-1 TRBD2 TRBV5-1 CASSLRLATSISYNEQFF TGCGCCAGCAGCCTAAGACTAGCGACATCAATATCTTACAATGAGCAGTTCTTC
. TRBJ2-7 TRBD1 TRBV6-1 CASRLPGQGPYEQYF TGTGCCAGCCGATTACCGGGACAGGGACCCTACGAGCAGTACTTC
. TRBJ2-7 . TRBV19 CASTSDYRRGEQYF TGTGCCAGTACATCGGACTACCGTAGGGGCGAGCAGTACTTC
. TRBJ2-1 . TRBV29-1 CSVESGERTYNEQFF TGCAGCGTTGAATCAGGCGAGCGGACTTACAATGAGCAGTTCTTC
. TRBJ1-3 TRBD1 TRBV9 CASSVGLTGAGNTIYF TGTGCCAGCAGCGTGGGCCTGACAGGGGCTGGAAACACCATATATTTT
few TRBJ1-2 TRBD1 TRBV27 CASSLSDRGGYTF TGTGCCAGCAGTTTATCCGACAGGGGCGGCTACACCTTC
. TRBJ1-6 . TRBV7-8 CASSPLGLANSPLHF TGTGCCAGCAGCCCTTTAGGACTGGCTAATTCACCCCTCCACTTT
few TRBJ2-2 TRBD1 TRBV10-3 CAIKQGAIGGELFF TGTGCCATCAAACAGGGGGCGATTGGCGGGGAGCTGTTTTTT
. TRBJ2-5 TRBD1 TRBV7-4 CASSFSDRDSLGETQYF TGTGCCAGCAGCTTTTCGGACAGGGACTCCCTGGGGGAGACCCAGTACTTC
. TRBJ2-3 TRBD2 TRBV10-3 CAISDFAASGGLMTDTQYF TGTGCCATCAGTGACTTCGCGGCTAGCGGGGGGCTGATGACAGATACGCAGTATTTT
once TRBJ2-1 TRBD2 TRBV27 CASGLVMGNEQFF TGTGCCAGCGGACTAGTTATGGGCAATGAGCAGTTCTTC
. TRBJ2-7 . TRBV30 CAFSRGRNYEQYF TGTGCCTTCTCTCGAGGGAGGAACTACGAGCAGTACTTC
. TRBJ2-5 TRBD2 TRBV6-6 CASSRGGKIETQYF TGTGCCAGCAGTCGCGGGGGAAAGATTGAGACCCAGTACTTC